Presented here are 26 T cell receptor beta chains from one specimen sequenced in a study of identical twins. A single record per CDR3 protein comes from TCRdb applying MiXCR to the 5' RACE reads. The sample shows 700,000 to 950,000 distinct CDR3 sequences, more than 9% of them seen only once. This sample was also put to use in a study of yellow fever vaccine responses in identical twins.

The sequencing sample was made of PBMCs. The receptors were sampled from a woman younger than 35 in good health.

This clonotype was seen more than once but under ten times. The chain combines TRBV12-3 or TRBV12-4 with TRBJ2-2; D uncertain. The CDR3 contains 15 residues. V lost 7 bases to trimming and J lost 0 bases, with 12 bases between them. CDR3 loop: CASTRRSPNTGELFF. The CDR3 DNA is TGTGCCAGCACCCGCCGAAGCCCGAACACCGGGGAGCTGTTTTTT.

This clonotype was seen repeatedly, ten times or more. CDR3 nucleotides: TGTGCCATCAGGAGGGACAGGGAGTTCCCAGATACGCAGTATTTT. Residues: CAIRRDREFPDTQYF. The rearrangement links TRBV10-3 to TRBJ2-3, with TRBD1 matching over 9 bases. The length of the CDR3 is 15 residues. The V gene's germline CDR1 is ENHRY and CDR2 SYGVKD. Trimming removed 6 bases from V and 4 bases from J; junction bases left unmatched: 8.

This clonotype came up a few times. V is TRBV5-1 and J is TRBJ2-6; 7 bases are a match to TRBD1. CDR3 length: 17 residues. Per germline, CDR1 SGHRS and CDR2 YFSETQ. V was clipped by 3 bases and J by 4 bases; unmatched bases: 10. The CDR3 here is CASSSTGNPGGANVLTF. The CDR3 bases are TGCGCCAGCAGCTCGACAGGGAACCCTGGAGGGGCCAACGTCCTGACTTTC.

This clonotype was observed a handful of times. The V gene is TRBV11-2, the J gene TRBJ2-3; 12 nucleotides agree with TRBD2. In germline, CDR1 is SGHAT, CDR2 FQNNGV. The V and J ends lost 5 bases and 7 bases, in that order; junction bases with no gene match: 10. The CDR3 sequence is 16 residues long. The CDR3 nucleotides are TGTGCCAGCAGCCCCCCCCCCGGACTAGCGGGATATACGCAGTATTTT. Translating gives CASSPPPGLAGYTQYF.

As to this clonotype: Germline is not matched at one junction end, which may reflect a read error. The J gene is TRBJ2-1, the V gene TRBV25-1, with 8 positions matching TRBD2. The CDR3 is 17 amino acids. The V gene's germline CDR1 is MGHDK and CDR2 SYGVNS. In DNA, the CDR3 is TGTGCCAGCAGTGAACGGGGTAGCGGGACCTCCGACAATGAGCAGTTCTTC. Translating gives CASSERGSGTSDNEQFF.

This chain joins TRBV6-1 and TRBJ1-1; D ambiguous. CDR3 length equals 15 residues. The V gene's germline CDR1 is MNHNS and CDR2 SASEGT. V was pared by 5 bases and J by 0 bases, with 13 bases between. The CDR3 DNA reads TGTGCCAGCAGTCCCATACCAATACTGAACACTGAAGCTTTCTTT. This sequence encodes CASSPIPILNTEAFF.

This clonotype was detected only a few times. The CDR3 sequence is CASSSRRDNTQYF. The DNA for the CDR3 is TGTGCCAGCAGCTCCCGCAGGGATAATACGCAGTATTTT. The chain recombines TRBV7-6 with TRBJ2-3; a possible D gene is TRBD1 (5 bases). This CDR3 has 13 amino acids. Trimming left V 4 bases short and J 7 bases short, with 12 bases between. The germline V gene has CDR1 SGHVS and CDR2 FNYEAQ. The whole variable domain, filled in from reference TRBV7-6 and TRBJ2-3, reads GAGVSQSPRYKVTKRGQDVALRCDPISGHVSLYWYRQALGQGPEFLTYFNYEAQQDKSGLPNDRFSAERPEGSISTLTIQRTEQRDSAMYRCASSSRRDNTQYFGPGTRLTVL.

This chain joins TRBV27 and TRBJ1-1, with D tentatively TRBD1 (5 bases). The CDR3 has 14 residues. Per germline, CDR1 MNHEY and CDR2 SMNVEV (reference sequence). Trimming removed 3 bases at V and 6 bases at J, with 14 bases between. The CDR3: CASSFYPDSAEAFF. DNA for the CDR3: TGTGCCAGCAGTTTTTACCCCGACAGTGCTGAAGCTTTCTTT.

The J gene is TRBJ1-4, the V gene TRBV20-1, with D possibly being TRBD1 (6 bases). Trimming left V 2 bases short and J 3 bases short, with 13 bases between. The CDR3 is made up of 15 amino acids. Germline V gene sequence: CDR1 DFQATT, CDR2 SNEGSKA (reference sequence). For the CDR3, the DNA is TGCAGTGCTAGAAAGCGGACAGAACCTAATGAAAAACTGTTTTTT. Translated: CSARKRTEPNEKLFF.

The chain employs TRBV6-1 and TRBJ2-1; no clear D gene. Deletions cut 4 bases from V and 0 bases from J, with 7 bases between. This CDR3 contains 14 residues. Germline CDR1 is MNHNS and CDR2 is SASEGT. The CDR3 nucleotides are TGTGCCAGCAGTGTCATAAGCTCCTACAATGAGCAGTTCTTC. This sequence encodes CASSVISSYNEQFF.

The V and J genes are TRBV27 and TRBJ2-1; tentatively, D is TRBD1 (6 bases). The CDR3 sequence is 15 residues long. The V gene lost 6 bases and the J gene lost 6 bases, with 18 bases spanning the gap. Germline loops: CDR1 MNHEY, CDR2 SMNVEV (reference sequence). The CDR3 protein is CASRPGGTITNEQFF. The CDR3 DNA follows: TGTGCCAGCAGGCCTGGGGGCACAATTACCAATGAGCAGTTCTTC.

A few counts support this clonotype. The rearrangement uses TRBV5-1 and TRBJ2-2; 10 bases align to TRBD2. V dropped 1 base and J dropped 7; count of bases not matched to a gene: 10. Germline V gene lookup returns CDR1 SGHRS and CDR2 YFSETQ. This CDR3 has 17 amino acids. The chain's CDR3 is CASSLRLAGATIGELFF. The CDR3 DNA is TGCGCCAGCAGCTTGAGGCTAGCGGGGGCGACGATCGGGGAGCTGTTTTTT.

The chain couples TRBV10-3 to TRBJ2-2; TRBD2 agrees at 9 bases. J lost 0 bases, V lost 2 bases, and 10 bases had no gene match. Germline-derived CDR1 and CDR2 are ENHRY and SYGVKD. The CDR3 spans 19 residues. CDR3 in DNA: TGTGCCATCAGTGAGATCCGACTAGCGGTGAATTCGAACACCGGGGAGCTGTTTTTT. Its translation: CAISEIRLAVNSNTGELFF.

In this sample, this clonotype turned up a few times. The chain employs TRBV10-3 and TRBJ1-1; D is ambiguous. Germline V gene data show CDR1 as ENHRY and CDR2 as SYGVKD. V lost 4 bases and J 6 bases, leaving 12 bases between the germline ends. The CDR3 covers 13 residues. The CDR3 DNA sequence: TGTGCCATCAGTGGCCTGGGTAGGGCTGAAGCTTTCTTT. Amino acid sequence: CAISGLGRAEAFF.

The chain couples TRBV20-1 to TRBJ2-1; D is unclear. The CDR3 is 14 amino acids. Trimming removed 0 bases at V and 3 bases at J, with 9 bases between. Germline CDR1 and CDR2: DFQATT and SNEGSKA (reference sequence). This CDR3 is CSARDGLNYNEQFF. Here the CDR3 DNA reads TGCAGTGCTAGAGATGGGCTTAACTACAATGAGCAGTTCTTC.

V gene TRBV12-3 or TRBV12-4 combines with J gene TRBJ2-1; 7 bases fit TRBD1. The V gene end was trimmed by 5 bases and the J gene end by 3 bases; junction bases not matched to a gene: 10. There are 16 residues in the CDR3. The CDR3 coding sequence is TGTGCCAGCAGTAAGAGGAGAGCAGGGGGCTACAATGAGCAGTTCTTC. It is translated as CASSKRRAGGYNEQFF.

In its sample, this clonotype was seen a few times. The rearrangement uses TRBV20-1 and TRBJ2-5, with D possibly being TRBD2 (6 bases). The V gene lost 0 bases and the J gene lost 9 bases, with 20 bases spanning the gap. Germline assignment: CDR1 DFQATT and CDR2 SNEGSKA (reference sequence). CDR3 length: 15 residues. In nucleotides, the CDR3 is TGCAGTGCTAGAGATTGGGGGGAGGTTTTATTTTCCCAGTACTTC. Protein sequence: CSARDWGEVLFSQYF.

This clonotype was detected many times. This rearrangement joins TRBV12-3 or TRBV12-4 to TRBJ2-1; unclear D gene. The V end was cut by 2 bases, the J end by 10 bases, with 9 bases between. The CDR3 sequence is 12 residues long. CDR3 DNA sequence: TGTGCCAGCAGTTTAATATTTAGAGAGCAGTTCTTC. Its translation: CASSLIFREQFF.

This clonotype was seen a handful of times. The chain joins TRBV11-2 to TRBJ2-2, with unresolved D. The CDR3 sequence is 14 residues long. Germline CDR1 reads SGHAT; CDR2 reads FQNNGV. V was shortened by 5 bases and J by 5 bases, with 12 bases between the two germline ends. Here the CDR3 reads CASSPRLVTGELFF. The CDR3 DNA sequence: TGTGCCAGCAGCCCCCGGCTTGTTACCGGGGAGCTGTTTTTT.

The chain uses TRBV10-1 and TRBJ2-3; TRBD1 or TRBD2 may be the D gene (5 bases each). This CDR3 has 15 amino acids. Looked up from germline, CDR1 is WNHNN and CDR2 is SYGVQD (reference sequence). V lost 3 bases and J 0 bases, leaving 10 bases between the germline ends. The CDR3 region is CASSDTGPSTDTQYF. Here the CDR3 DNA reads TGCGCCAGCAGTGATACGGGGCCTAGCACAGATACGCAGTATTTT.

The chain uses TRBV12-3 or TRBV12-4 and TRBJ2-1; TRBD2 aligns across 7 bases. The CDR3 totals 14 residues. Trimming cost V 3 bases and J 6 bases; bases outside gene matches: 5. This CDR3 reads CASSFGRGFNEQFF. CDR3 DNA sequence: TGTGCCAGCAGTTTTGGGCGGGGGTTCAATGAGCAGTTCTTC.

This clonotype was counted a few times. V and J are TRBV5-5 and TRBJ2-7, with TRBD1 matching over 7 bases. The germline V gene encodes CDR1 SGHKS and CDR2 YYEKEE (reference sequence). V dropped 2 bases and J dropped 4; count of bases not matched to a gene: 12. This CDR3 spans 16 amino acids. CDR3 bases: TGTGCCAGCAGCTTAATGAGGGGGCGCATAATGTACGAGCAGTACTTC. It translates to CASSLMRGRIMYEQYF.

V is TRBV5-4 and J is TRBJ2-2, with 9 nucleotides matching TRBD2. The junction had 6 bases not matched to a gene; V was cut back by 4 bases and J by 2 bases. The germline V gene encodes CDR1 SGHNT and CDR2 YYREEE (reference sequence). CDR3 length: 16 amino acids. This CDR3 reads CASSPRLAANTGELFF. The CDR3, as DNA: TGTGCCAGCAGCCCGCGACTAGCGGCTAACACCGGGGAGCTGTTTTTT.

V usage is TRBV21-1 and J usage is TRBJ2-1; whether TRBD2, the table's D call, matches the DNA was not checked. TRBV21-1 has pseudogene status. The CDR3 loop spans 16 amino acids. CDR3 amino acids: CASSTGGAIPHNEQFF. The CDR3 coding sequence is TGTGCCAGCAGCACAGGGGGAGCAATCCCGCACAATGAGCAGTTCTTC.

The J gene is TRBJ1-2, the V gene TRBV11-1; no definite D call. The V and J ends lost 1 base and 4 bases respectively, with 13 bases between them. The CDR3 runs 15 residues. Germline CDR1 SGHAT, CDR2 FQDESV (reference sequence). CDR3 sequence (DNA): TGTGCCAGCAGCTTAGTTTGTAGGAGGACCTATGGCTACACCTTC. It specifies CASSLVCRRTYGYTF.

This clonotype was counted at least ten times. The chain couples TRBV15 to TRBJ1-1; unclear D gene. The CDR3 loop spans 13 amino acids. The germline gives CDR1 LNHNV, CDR2 YYDKDF (reference sequence). V was cut by 0 bases and J by 2 bases, with 4 bases left in between. In DNA, the CDR3 is TGTGCCACCAGCAGAGATGGAAACACTGAAGCTTTCTTT. Amino acid sequence: CATSRDGNTEAFF. Full variable domain (missing parts from reference TRBV15 and TRBJ1-1): DAMVIQNPRYQVTQFGKPVTLSCSQTLNHNVMYWYQQKSSQAPKLLFHYYDKDFNNEADTPDNFQSRRPNTSFCFLDIRSPGLGDTAMYLCATSRDGNTEAFFGQGTRLTVV.